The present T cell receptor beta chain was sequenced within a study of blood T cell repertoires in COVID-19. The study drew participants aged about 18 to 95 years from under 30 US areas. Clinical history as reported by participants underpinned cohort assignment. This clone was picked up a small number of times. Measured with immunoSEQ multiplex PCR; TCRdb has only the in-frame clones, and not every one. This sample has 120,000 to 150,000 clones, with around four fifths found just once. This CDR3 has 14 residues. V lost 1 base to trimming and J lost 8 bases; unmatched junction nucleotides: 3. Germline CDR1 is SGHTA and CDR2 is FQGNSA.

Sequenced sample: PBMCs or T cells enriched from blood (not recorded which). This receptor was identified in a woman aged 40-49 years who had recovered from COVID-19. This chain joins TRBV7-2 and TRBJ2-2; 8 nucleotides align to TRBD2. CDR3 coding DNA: TGTGCCAGCAGCTTAGGGACTAGCAGGGGGGAGCTGTTTTTT. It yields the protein CASSLGTSRGELFF.